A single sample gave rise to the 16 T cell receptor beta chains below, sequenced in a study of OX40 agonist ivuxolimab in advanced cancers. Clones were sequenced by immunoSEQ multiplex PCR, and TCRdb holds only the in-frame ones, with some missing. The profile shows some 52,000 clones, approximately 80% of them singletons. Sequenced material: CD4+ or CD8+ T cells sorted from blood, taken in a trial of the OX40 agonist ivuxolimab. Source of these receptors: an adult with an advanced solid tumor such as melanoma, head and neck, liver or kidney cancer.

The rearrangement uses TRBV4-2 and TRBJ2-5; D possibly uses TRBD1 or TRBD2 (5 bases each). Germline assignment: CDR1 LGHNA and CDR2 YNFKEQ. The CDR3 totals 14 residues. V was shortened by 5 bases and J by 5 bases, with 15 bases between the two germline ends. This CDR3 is CASSLETGTETQYF. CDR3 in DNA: TGTGCCAGCAGCTTGGAGACGGGGACGGAGACCCAGTACTTC.

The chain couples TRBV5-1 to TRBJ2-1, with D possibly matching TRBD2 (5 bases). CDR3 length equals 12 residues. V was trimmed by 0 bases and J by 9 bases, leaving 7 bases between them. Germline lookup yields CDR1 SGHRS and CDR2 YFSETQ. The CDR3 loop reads CASSLAGSEQFF. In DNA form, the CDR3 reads TGCGCCAGCAGCTTGGCGGGATCTGAGCAGTTCTTC.

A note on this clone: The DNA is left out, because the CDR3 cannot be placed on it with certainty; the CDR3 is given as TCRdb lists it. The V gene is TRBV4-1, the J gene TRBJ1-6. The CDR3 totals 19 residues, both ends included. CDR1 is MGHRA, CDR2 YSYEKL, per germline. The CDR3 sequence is CASSQGILARSSYNSPLHF.

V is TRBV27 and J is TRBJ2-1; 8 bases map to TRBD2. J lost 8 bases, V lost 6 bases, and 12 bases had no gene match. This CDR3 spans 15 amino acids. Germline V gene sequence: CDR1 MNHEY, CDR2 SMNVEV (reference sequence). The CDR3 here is CASSPFGGAGDEQFF. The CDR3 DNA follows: TGTGCCAGCAGCCCCTTCGGGGGGGCCGGCGATGAGCAGTTCTTC.

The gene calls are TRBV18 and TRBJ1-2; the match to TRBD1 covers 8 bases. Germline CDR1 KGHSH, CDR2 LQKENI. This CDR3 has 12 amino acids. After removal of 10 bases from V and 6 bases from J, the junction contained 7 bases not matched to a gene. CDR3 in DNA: TGTGCCACCTTCTCGGACAGGGATGGCTACACCTTC. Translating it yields CATFSDRDGYTF.

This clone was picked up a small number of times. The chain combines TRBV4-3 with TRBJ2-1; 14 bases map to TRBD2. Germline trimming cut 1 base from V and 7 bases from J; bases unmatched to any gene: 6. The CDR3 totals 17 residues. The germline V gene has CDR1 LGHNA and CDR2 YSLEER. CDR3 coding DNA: TGCGCCAGCAGCCAAGTTACCGGGACTAGCGGGAGAAATGAGCAGTTCTTC. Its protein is CASSQVTGTSGRNEQFF.

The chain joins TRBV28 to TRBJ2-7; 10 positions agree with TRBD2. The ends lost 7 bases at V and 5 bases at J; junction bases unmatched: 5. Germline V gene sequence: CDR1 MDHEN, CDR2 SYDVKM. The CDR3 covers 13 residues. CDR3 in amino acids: CASTSGSFNEQYF. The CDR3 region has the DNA TGTGCCAGCACTAGCGGGAGTTTCAACGAGCAGTACTTC.

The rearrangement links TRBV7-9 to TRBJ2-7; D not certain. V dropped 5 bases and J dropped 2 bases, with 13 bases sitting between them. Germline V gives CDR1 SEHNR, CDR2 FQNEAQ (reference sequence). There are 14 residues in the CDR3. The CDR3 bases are TGTGCCAGCAGCCTTGGGGTAATTCCCTACGAGCAGTACTTC. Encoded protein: CASSLGVIPYEQYF.

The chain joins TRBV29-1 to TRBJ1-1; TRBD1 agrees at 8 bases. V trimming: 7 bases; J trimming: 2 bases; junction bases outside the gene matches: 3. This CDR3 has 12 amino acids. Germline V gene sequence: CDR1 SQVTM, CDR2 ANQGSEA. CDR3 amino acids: CSAGGFNTEAFF. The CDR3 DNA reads TGCAGCGCAGGGGGCTTCAACACTGAAGCTTTCTTT.

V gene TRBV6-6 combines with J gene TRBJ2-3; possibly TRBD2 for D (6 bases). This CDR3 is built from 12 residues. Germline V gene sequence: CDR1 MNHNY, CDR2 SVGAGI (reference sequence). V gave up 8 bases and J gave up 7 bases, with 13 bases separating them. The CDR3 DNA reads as TGTGCCAGCCTATCGGAGGGGAATACGCAGTATTTT. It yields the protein CASLSEGNTQYF.

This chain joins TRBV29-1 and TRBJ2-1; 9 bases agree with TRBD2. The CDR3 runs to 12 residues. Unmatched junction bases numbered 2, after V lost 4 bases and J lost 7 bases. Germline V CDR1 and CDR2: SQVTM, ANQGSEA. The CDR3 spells CSVAGLANEQFF. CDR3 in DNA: TGCAGCGTTGCTGGACTAGCGAATGAGCAGTTCTTC.

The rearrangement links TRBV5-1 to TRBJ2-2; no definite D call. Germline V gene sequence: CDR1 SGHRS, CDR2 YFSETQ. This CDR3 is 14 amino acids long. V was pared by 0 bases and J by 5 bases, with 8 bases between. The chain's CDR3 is CASSLASRTGELFF. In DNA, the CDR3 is TGCGCCAGCAGCTTGGCCAGTCGGACCGGGGAGCTGTTTTTT.

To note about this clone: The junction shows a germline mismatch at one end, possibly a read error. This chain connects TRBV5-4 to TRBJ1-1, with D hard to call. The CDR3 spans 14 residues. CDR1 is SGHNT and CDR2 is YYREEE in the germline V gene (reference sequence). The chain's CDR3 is CASSWRFARSEAFF. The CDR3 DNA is TGCGCCAGCAGCTGGCGCTTTGCCCGTAGCGAAGCTTTCTTT.

In DNA form, the CDR3 reads TGCGCCAGCAGCAGCCGGGACAGGGGAGACTATGGCTACACCTTC. This codes for CASSSRDRGDYGYTF. The chain recombines TRBV5-1 with TRBJ1-2, with 10 bases identical to TRBD1. J gave up 3 bases and V 4 bases, and 6 bases lay outside the gene matches. The CDR3 is 15 residues long. CDR1 is SGHRS, CDR2 YFSETQ, per germline.

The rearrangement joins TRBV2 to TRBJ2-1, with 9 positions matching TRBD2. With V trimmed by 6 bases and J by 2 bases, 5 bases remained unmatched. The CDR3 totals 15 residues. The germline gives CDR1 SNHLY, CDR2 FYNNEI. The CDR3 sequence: CASRSLAGPYNEQFF. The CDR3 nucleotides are TGTGCCAGCAGGTCCCTAGCGGGACCCTACAATGAGCAGTTCTTC.

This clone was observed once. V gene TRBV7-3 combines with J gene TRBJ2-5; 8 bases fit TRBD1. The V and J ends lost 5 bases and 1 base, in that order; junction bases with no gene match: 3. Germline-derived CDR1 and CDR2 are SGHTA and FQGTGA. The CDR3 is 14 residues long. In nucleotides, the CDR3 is TGTGCCAGCAGCGCAGGGGGCCTCCAAGAGACCCAGTACTTC. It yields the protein CASSAGGLQETQYF.